This TCR beta chain was recorded in a study of T cell changes during pregnancy in multiple sclerosis (dated by TCRdb to about 2019). Study-wide context: The study examined how the T cell repertoire changed over the course of pregnancy in women with multiple sclerosis.

Regarding this clone: The specificity of this receptor is unknown. No base quality values were provided; no much bigger clone lies one nucleotide off.

Library preparation employed the immunoSEQ multiplex PCR assay. TCRdb mirrors the immuneACCESS table, restricted to in-frame sequences. Some clones are absent from its copies; in checked studies, under half trace to an unresolved V gene, and the reason for the others is unknown. In this sample the table shows tens of thousands of clones, 75% to 90% of which occur a single time. Together, the top ten hold approximately 1.4% of the sample. The CDR3 runs 16 amino acids, cysteine and phenylalanine included. This entry keeps only the CDR3 DNA: 48 bases, framed from base 1. V loses 2 bases at its end and J loses 7 bases; junction bases beyond the gene matches: 8. CDR1 and CDR2, per the germline V gene (reference sequence), are LNHNV and YYDKDF.

The origin of this receptor is a female donor in good health, enrolled as a control in a pregnancy study. Here the sequenced sample was peripheral blood, taken in the first trimester of pregnancy. This chain joins TRBV15 to TRBJ1-5; 10 junctional bases match TRBD1. This receptor has the CDR3 CATSRPPGQGSQPQHF. The bases read TGTGCCACCAGCAGACCCCCGGGACAGGGGAGCCAGCCCCAGCATTTT.